This paragraph covers one TCR beta chain sequence. Its antigen is undetermined. The CDR3 spans 13 residues. Germline CDR1 is WNHNN and CDR2 is SYGVQD (reference sequence). V lost 10 bases, J lost 0 bases, and 12 bases lay in between. This entry is derived from a study of OX40 agonist ivuxolimab in advanced cancers. Sequencing was performed with immunoSEQ multiplex PCR; in TCRdb, only in-frame clones are kept and a portion is missing. The table includes some 68,000 clones, approximately 90% detected once. Overall study findings and caveats: The authors also found low normalized T-cell clonal expansion in some nonresponders.

Material: CD4+ or CD8+ T cells sorted from blood, obtained in a trial of the OX40 agonist ivuxolimab. This rearrangement joins TRBV10-1 to TRBJ1-1; D unresolved. This clonotype was sampled from an adult with an advanced solid tumor such as melanoma, head and neck, liver or kidney cancer. CDR3 in amino acids: CATHRFLNTEAFF. The DNA for the CDR3 is TGCGCCACCCACCGCTTTTTGAACACTGAAGCTTTCTTT.